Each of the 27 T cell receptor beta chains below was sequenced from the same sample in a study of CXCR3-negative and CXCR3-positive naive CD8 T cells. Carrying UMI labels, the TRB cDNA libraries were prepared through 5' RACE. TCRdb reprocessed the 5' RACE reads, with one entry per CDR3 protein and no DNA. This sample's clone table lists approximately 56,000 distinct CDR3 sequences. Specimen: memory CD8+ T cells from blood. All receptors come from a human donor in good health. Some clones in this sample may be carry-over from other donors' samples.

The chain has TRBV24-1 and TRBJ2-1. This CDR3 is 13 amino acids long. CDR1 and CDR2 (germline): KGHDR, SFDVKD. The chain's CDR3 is CATSDLPDNEQFF.

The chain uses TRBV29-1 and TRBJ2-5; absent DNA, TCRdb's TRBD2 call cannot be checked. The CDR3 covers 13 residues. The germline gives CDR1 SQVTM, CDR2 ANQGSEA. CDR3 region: CSSSRDFQETQYF.

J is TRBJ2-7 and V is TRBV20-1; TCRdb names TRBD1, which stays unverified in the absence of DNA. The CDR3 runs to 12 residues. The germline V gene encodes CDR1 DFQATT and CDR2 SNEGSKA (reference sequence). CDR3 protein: CSIWDGYYEQYF.

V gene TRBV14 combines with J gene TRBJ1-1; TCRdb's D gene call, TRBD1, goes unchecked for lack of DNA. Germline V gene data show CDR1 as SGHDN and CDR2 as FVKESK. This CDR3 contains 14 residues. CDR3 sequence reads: CASSQDEGEIAEAF.

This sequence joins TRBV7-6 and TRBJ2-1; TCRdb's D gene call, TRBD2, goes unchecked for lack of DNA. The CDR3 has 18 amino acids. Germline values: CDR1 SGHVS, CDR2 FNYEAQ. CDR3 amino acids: CASSRNLPTSGGAGEQFF. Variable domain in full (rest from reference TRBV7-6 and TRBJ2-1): GAGVSQSPRYKVTKRGQDVALRCDPISGHVSLYWYRQALGQGPEFLTYFNYEAQQDKSGLPNDRFSAERPEGSISTLTIQRTEQRDSAMYRCASSRNLPTSGGAGEQFFGPGTRLTVL.

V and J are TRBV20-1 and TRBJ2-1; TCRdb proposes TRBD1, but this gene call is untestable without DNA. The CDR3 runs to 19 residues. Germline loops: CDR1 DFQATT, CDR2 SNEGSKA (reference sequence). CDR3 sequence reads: CSARDAGGADNPNYNEQFF.

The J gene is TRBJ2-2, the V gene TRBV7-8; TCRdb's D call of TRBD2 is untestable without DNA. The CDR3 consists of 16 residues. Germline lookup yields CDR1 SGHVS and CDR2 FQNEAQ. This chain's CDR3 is CASSLEGNPSTGELFF.

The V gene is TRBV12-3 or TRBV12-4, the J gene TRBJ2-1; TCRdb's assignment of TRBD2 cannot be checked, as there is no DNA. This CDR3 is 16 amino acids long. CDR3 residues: CASRPLLAGSYNEQFF.

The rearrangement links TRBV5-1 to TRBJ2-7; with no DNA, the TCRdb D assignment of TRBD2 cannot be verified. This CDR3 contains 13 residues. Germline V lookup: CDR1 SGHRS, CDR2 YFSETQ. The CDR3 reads CASSFSGGVEQYF.

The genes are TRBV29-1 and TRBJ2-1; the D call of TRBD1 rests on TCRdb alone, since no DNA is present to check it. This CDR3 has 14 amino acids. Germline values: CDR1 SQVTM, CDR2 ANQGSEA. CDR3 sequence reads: CSVEAGTLDNEQFF.

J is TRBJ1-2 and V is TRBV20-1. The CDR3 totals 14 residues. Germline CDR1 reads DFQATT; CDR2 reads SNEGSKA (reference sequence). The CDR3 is CSARVENTWLGYTF.

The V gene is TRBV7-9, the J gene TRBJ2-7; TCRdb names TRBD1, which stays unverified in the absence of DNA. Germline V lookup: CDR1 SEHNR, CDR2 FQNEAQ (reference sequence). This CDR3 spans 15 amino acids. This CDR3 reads CASSPQGTPVSEQYF.

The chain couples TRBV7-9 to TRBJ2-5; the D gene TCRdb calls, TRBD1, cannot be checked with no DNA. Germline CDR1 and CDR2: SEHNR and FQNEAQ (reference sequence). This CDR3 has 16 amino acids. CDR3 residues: CASSSSLSDREETQYF.

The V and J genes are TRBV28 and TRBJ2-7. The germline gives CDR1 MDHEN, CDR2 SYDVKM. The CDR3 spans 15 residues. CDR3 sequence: CASSLKGLSSYEQYF. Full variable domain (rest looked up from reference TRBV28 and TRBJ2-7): DVKVTQSSRYLVKRTGEKVFLECVQDMDHENMFWYRQDPGLGLRLIYFSYDVKMKEKGDIPEGYSVSREKKERFSLILESASTNQTSMYLCASSLKGLSSYEQYFGPGTRLTVT.

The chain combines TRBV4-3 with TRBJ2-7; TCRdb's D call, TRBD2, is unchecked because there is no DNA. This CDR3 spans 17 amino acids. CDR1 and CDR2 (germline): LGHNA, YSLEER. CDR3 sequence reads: CASSQAHPDSYSYEQYF.

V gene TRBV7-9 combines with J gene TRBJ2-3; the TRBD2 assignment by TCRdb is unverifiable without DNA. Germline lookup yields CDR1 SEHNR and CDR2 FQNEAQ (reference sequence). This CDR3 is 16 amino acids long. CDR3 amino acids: CASSDGTSGELGTQYF.

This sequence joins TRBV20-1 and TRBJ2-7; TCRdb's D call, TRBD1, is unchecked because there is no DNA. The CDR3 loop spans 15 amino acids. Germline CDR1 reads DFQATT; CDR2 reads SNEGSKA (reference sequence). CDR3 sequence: CSAREGLGQIYEQYF.

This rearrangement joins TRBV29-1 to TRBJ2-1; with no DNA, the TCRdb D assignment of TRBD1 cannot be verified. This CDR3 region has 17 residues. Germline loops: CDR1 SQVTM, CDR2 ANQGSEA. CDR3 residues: CSVEGGKEGRLVVEQFF.

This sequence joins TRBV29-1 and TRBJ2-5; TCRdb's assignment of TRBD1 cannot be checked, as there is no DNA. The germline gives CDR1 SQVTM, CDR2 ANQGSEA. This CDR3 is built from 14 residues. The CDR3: CSVEDPVGQETQYF. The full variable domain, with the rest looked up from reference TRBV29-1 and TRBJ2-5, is SAVISQKPSRDICQRGTSLTIQCQVDSQVTMMFWYRQQPGQSLTLIATANQGSEATYESGFVIDKFPISRPNLTFSTLTVSNMSPEDSSIYLCSVEDPVGQETQYFGPGTRLLVL.

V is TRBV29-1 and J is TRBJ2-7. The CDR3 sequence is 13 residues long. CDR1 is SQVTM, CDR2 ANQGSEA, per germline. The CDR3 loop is CSVVIPASYEQYF.

CDR3 sequence reads: CSVRSDTEAFF. The gene calls are TRBV29-1 and TRBJ1-1. There are 11 residues in the CDR3. Germline V gene data show CDR1 as SQVTM and CDR2 as ANQGSEA.

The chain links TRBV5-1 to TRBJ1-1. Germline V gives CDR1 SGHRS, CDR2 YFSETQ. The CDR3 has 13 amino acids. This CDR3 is CASSVGQNTEAFF.

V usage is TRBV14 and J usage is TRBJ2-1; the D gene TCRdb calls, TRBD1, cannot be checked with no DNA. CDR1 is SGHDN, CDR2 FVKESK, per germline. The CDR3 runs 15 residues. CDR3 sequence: CASSQVVGTIYEQFF. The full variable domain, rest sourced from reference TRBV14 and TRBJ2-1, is EAGVTQFPSHSVIEKGQTVTLRCDPISGHDNLYWYRRVMGKEIKFLLHFVKESKQDESGMPNNRFLAERTGGTYSTLKVQPAELEDSGVYFCASSQVVGTIYEQFFGPGTRLTVL.

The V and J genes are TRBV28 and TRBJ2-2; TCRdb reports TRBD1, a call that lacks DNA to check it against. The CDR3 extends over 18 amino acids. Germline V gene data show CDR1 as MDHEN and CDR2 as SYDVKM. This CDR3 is CASSPTGTSWGEGGELFF.

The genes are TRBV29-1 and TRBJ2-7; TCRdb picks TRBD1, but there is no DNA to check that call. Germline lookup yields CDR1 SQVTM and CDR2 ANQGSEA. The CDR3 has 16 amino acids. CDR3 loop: CSVVGFGTDSYYEQYF.

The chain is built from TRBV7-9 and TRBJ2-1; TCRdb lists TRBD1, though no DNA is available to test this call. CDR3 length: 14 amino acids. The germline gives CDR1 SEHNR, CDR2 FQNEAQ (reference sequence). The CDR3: CASTGVAVGNEQFF. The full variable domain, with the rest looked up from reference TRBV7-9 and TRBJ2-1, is DTGVSQNPRHKITKRGQNVTFRCDPISEHNRLYWYRQTLGQGPEFLTYFQNEAQLEKSRLLSDRFSAERPKGSFSTLEIQRTEQGDSAMYLCASTGVAVGNEQFFGPGTRLTVL.

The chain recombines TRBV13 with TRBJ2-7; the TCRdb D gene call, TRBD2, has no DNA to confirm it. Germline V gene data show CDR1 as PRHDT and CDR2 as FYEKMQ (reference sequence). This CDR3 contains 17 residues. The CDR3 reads CASSLPELAGDTYEQYF.